This TCR beta chain was recovered during a study of T-cell memory formation after mild COVID-19. Turning to the study itself: Among the donors, TCR clusters were largely specific to each donor. Study-level points and caveats: Researchers report contracting CD4+ clones mostly in CM and EM, with CD8+ clones in EMRA.

Regarding this clonotype: The antigen is not known. A read error may account for a junction end that differs from germline.

The TCR alpha and TCR beta cDNA libraries, bearing sample barcodes and UMIs, were generated by 5'RACE using constant-segment primers. MiXCR, run by TCRdb on the 5' RACE reads, gives a single entry per CDR3 protein. The data show under 550,000 distinct CDR3 sequences, 18% seen once. This clonotype was sampled from a man aged 18 to 35 who had mild COVID-19 (a few samples of this study predate the infection). Cell type and time point are not known. The material sequenced was PBMCs or a T cell subset sorted from them (not recorded which).

The CDR3 spells CASSLGTGGIF. The CDR3 DNA reads as TGTGCCAGCAGTTTAGGTACAGGAGGGATCTTC. This chain links TRBV12-3 or TRBV12-4 with TRBJ2-1; D might be TRBD2 (6 bases). The length of the CDR3 is 11 residues.